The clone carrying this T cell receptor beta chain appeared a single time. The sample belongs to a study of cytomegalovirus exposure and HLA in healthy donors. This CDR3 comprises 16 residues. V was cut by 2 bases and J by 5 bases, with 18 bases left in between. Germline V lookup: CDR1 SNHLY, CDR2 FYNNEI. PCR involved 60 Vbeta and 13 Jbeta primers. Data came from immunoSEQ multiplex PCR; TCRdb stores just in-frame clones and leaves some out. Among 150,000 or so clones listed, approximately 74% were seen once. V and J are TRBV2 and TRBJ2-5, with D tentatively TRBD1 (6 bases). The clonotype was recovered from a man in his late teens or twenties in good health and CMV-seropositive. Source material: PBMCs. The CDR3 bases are TGTGCCAGCAGTGAATCGGCAGGGGCCATCCGGGAGACCCAGTACTTC. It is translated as CASSESAGAIRETQYF.